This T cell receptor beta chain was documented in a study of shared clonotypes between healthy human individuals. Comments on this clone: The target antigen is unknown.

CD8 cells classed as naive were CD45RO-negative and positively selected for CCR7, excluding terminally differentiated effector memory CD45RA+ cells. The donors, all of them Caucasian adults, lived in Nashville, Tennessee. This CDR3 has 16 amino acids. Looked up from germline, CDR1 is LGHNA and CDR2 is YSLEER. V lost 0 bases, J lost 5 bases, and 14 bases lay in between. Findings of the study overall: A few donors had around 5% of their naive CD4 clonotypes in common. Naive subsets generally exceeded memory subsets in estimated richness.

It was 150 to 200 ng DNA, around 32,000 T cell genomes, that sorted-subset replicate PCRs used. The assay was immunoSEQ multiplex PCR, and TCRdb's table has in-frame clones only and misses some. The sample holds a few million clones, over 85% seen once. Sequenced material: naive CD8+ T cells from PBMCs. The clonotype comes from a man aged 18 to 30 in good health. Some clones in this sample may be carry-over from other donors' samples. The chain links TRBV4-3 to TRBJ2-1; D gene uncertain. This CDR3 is CASSQEWFPSDNEQFF. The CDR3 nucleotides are TGCGCCAGCAGCCAAGAATGGTTTCCTTCCGACAATGAGCAGTTCTTC.